This T cell receptor beta chain comes out of a study of T cell clonotyping in hematopoietic cell transplantation. Sequencing used immunoSEQ multiplex PCR; TCRdb keeps in-frame clones, though not all of them. The sample shows approximately 19,000 clones, around 86% of them seen only once. About this clone itself: Its specificity is not known.

The study, taken as a whole, reports: Few recipient clonotypes overlapped donors; over 95% were de novo at given depth. CD4 and CD8 repertoire contributions could not be separated without sorting. Recipient TCR diversity dropped after transplant; expanded clonotypes rose from day 30 to 180.

This CDR3 spans 14 amino acids. The germline V gene encodes CDR1 MNHEY and CDR2 SVGAGI. Trimming left V 3 bases short and J 5 bases short, with 11 bases between. Time point noted: recipient sample about 28 days before transplant, after cytoreduction. The sequenced sample was peripheral blood mononuclear cells, obtained before stem cell transplant. The chain joins TRBV6-5 to TRBJ1-5; D remains unclear. The TCR was taken from a man aged 45-65 years with acute myeloid leukemia. Some clones in this sample may be carry-over from other donors' samples. CDR3 in DNA: TGTGCCAGCAGTTATCGTTCTGGGGATCAGCCCCAGCATTTT. This codes for CASSYRSGDQPQHF.